The 29 T cell receptor beta chains below come from one sample, sequenced in a study of blood T cell repertoires in COVID-19. Sequenced by immunoSEQ multiplex PCR; TCRdb stores in-frame clones only, minus some. The table has about 190,000 clones, approximately 91% seen once. The specimen was peripheral blood. The receptors were gathered from a man between 65 and 85 years old with active or convalescent COVID-19.

The chain recombines TRBV7-8 with TRBJ2-5, with TRBD2 as a possible D gene (6 bases). Looked up from germline, CDR1 is SGHVS and CDR2 is FQNEAQ. The CDR3 length is 15 residues. Trimming took off 5 bases at V and 5 bases at J, with 18 bases between the two ends. DNA for the CDR3: TGTGCCAGCAGCCCCTACAGCGGGTCGGGGGAGACCCAGTACTTC. It codes for CASSPYSGSGETQYF.

On this clone itself: Its ends do not fully match the called genes, so a read error is possible. V usage is TRBV6-5 and J usage is TRBJ2-3, with a tentative D call TRBD1 (6 bases). CDR1 is MNHEY and CDR2 is SVGAGI in the germline V gene. The CDR3 consists of 13 residues. DNA of the CDR3: TGTGCCAGCATGGTAGGGGGTTCAGATGCGCAGTATTTT. Protein product: CASMVGGSDAQYF.

This rearrangement joins TRBV27 to TRBJ1-2; D unclear. Germline V lookup: CDR1 MNHEY, CDR2 SMNVEV (reference sequence). Trimming cost V 1 base and J 8 bases, with 14 bases left between them. CDR3 size: 14 residues. The CDR3 region has the DNA TGTGCCAGCAGTTTATTCCCGGGGTTCGGAGGCTACACCTTC. Translated: CASSLFPGFGGYTF.

This clone was seen a handful of times. This sequence joins TRBV5-1 and TRBJ2-3; 9 nucleotides agree with TRBD2. Germline values: CDR1 SGHRS, CDR2 YFSETQ. The CDR3 contains 15 residues. With V trimmed by 3 bases and J by 1 base, 3 bases remained unmatched. CDR3 in amino acids: CASSSSGARTDTQYF. DNA of the CDR3: TGCGCCAGCAGCTCTAGCGGGGCCCGCACAGATACGCAGTATTTT.

The V call is TRBV6-5, the J call TRBJ1-2; no clear D gene. V lost 4 bases and J lost 2, with 14 bases in between. The CDR3 loop spans 15 amino acids. The V gene's germline CDR1 is MNHEY and CDR2 SVGAGI. CDR3 residues: CASSFHSDRNYGYTF. Written as DNA, the CDR3 is TGTGCCAGCAGTTTCCACAGTGACCGAAACTATGGCTACACCTTC.

J is TRBJ1-1 and V is TRBV2, with D hard to call. Germline V CDR1 and CDR2: SNHLY, FYNNEI. V lost 2 bases to trimming and J lost 4 bases, with 8 bases between them. The CDR3 runs 13 residues. In nucleotides, the CDR3 is TGTGCCAGCAGTGAACAGGTATTCACTGAAGCTTTCTTT. Encoded protein: CASSEQVFTEAFF.

The chain recombines TRBV7-9 with TRBJ1-2; possibly TRBD1 for D (6 bases). V lost 5 bases and J lost 5, with 12 bases in between. The CDR3 consists of 13 residues. The germline V gene encodes CDR1 SEHNR and CDR2 FQNEAQ (reference sequence). This CDR3 is CASSEDSKYGYTF. The CDR3 region has the DNA TGTGCCAGCAGCGAGGACAGTAAATATGGCTACACCTTC.

The V call is TRBV7-8, the J call TRBJ2-6; D is perhaps TRBD2 (6 bases). Germline V lookup: CDR1 SGHVS, CDR2 FQNEAQ. Trimming took 5 bases from V and 1 from J, leaving 15 bases between them. The CDR3 has 17 residues. The CDR3 here is CASSRGIRKSGANVLTF. The DNA for the CDR3 is TGTGCCAGCAGCCGCGGGATAAGGAAGTCTGGGGCCAACGTCCTGACTTTC.

This chain connects TRBV29-1 to TRBJ2-6; the match to TRBD1 covers 9 bases. With V trimmed by 6 bases and J by 1 base, 19 bases remained unmatched. Germline-derived CDR1 and CDR2 are SQVTM and ANQGSEA. The length of the CDR3 is 20 residues. The CDR3 sequence is CSVPLHPQGALGSGANVLTF. DNA of the CDR3: TGCAGCGTCCCTTTACACCCACAGGGGGCCCTGGGTTCTGGGGCCAACGTCCTGACTTTC.

The rearrangement uses TRBV5-4 and TRBJ2-7, with 14 positions matching TRBD2. Germline V gene data show CDR1 as SGHNT and CDR2 as YYREEE (reference sequence). The CDR3 runs 16 residues. V was clipped by 4 bases and J by 3 bases; unmatched bases: 6. The CDR3 sequence is CASSVGLAGVNYEQYF. Written as DNA, the CDR3 is TGTGCCAGCAGCGTGGGACTAGCGGGAGTAAACTACGAGCAGTACTTC.

J is TRBJ2-3 and V is TRBV5-4; D is ambiguous. Per germline, CDR1 SGHNT and CDR2 YYREEE (reference sequence). The ends were cut back, 3 bases at V and 4 bases at J, with 15 bases in the middle. The CDR3 sequence is 15 residues long. The CDR3 sequence: CASSSPLERPDTQYF. In DNA, the CDR3 is TGTGCCAGCAGCTCCCCATTAGAGCGTCCAGATACGCAGTATTTT.

The V call is TRBV28, the J call TRBJ2-7, with TRBD2 identical over 11 bases. V lost 3 bases, J lost 3 bases, and 4 bases stayed unmatched. The CDR3 length is 15 residues. The germline gives CDR1 MDHEN, CDR2 SYDVKM. CDR3 nucleotide sequence: TGTGCCAGCAGTTTCGCCGGGACTAGCGGCTACGAGCAGTACTTC. Translating it yields CASSFAGTSGYEQYF. Full variable domain (missing parts from reference TRBV28 and TRBJ2-7): DVKVTQSSRYLVKRTGEKVFLECVQDMDHENMFWYRQDPGLGLRLIYFSYDVKMKEKGDIPEGYSVSREKKERFSLILESASTNQTSMYLCASSFAGTSGYEQYFGPGTRLTVT.

The chain employs TRBV10-2 and TRBJ2-1; D may be TRBD1 (6 bases). V lost 6 bases to trimming and J lost 9 bases, with 12 bases between them. The germline V gene has CDR1 WSHSY and CDR2 SAAADI. There are 12 residues in the CDR3. In DNA, the CDR3 is TGCGCCAGCAGCGCTTTAGGGGGTGAGCAGTTCTTC. This translates into CASSALGGEQFF.

The rearrangement uses TRBV2 and TRBJ2-1; possible D gene TRBD1, 5 bases. CDR1 and CDR2 from the germline V gene are SNHLY and FYNNEI. The CDR3 sequence is 14 residues long. V was pared by 10 bases and J by 8 bases, with 21 bases between. CDR3 coding DNA: TGTGCCAACAAAAGGGGAACAAATACAGATGAGCAGTTCTTC. This codes for CANKRGTNTDEQFF.

The V call is TRBV7-2, the J call TRBJ2-7; TRBD1 aligns across 8 bases. The CDR3 is 16 residues long. V lost 3 bases and J lost 3; bases outside the gene matches: 10. The germline CDR1 and CDR2 sequences are SGHTA and FQGNSA. This CDR3 is CASSFDRGRYFYEQYF. In nucleotides, the CDR3 is TGTGCCAGCAGCTTCGACAGGGGACGCTACTTCTACGAGCAGTACTTC.

This clone was detected only once. The chain employs TRBV28 and TRBJ1-1, with a tentative D call TRBD1 (5 bases). Germline values: CDR1 MDHEN, CDR2 SYDVKM. Trimming took 1 base from V and 1 from J, leaving 7 bases between them. This CDR3 is built from 14 residues. CDR3 nucleotide sequence: TGTGCCAGCAGTTTATTTCAGGGGAACACTGAAGCTTTCTTT. This translates into CASSLFQGNTEAFF.

The chain couples TRBV2 to TRBJ1-1; no firm D call. Germline V gene data show CDR1 as SNHLY and CDR2 as FYNNEI. Trimming took off 3 bases at V and 3 bases at J, with 11 bases between the two ends. This CDR3 contains 14 residues. CDR3 DNA sequence: TGTGCCAGCAGTGAGTGGCAGCTAGACACTGAAGCTTTCTTT. This gives the protein CASSEWQLDTEAFF.

V usage is TRBV19 and J usage is TRBJ2-4; D is perhaps TRBD1 (6 bases). This CDR3 has 15 amino acids. Trimming cost V 3 bases and J 3 bases, with 12 bases left between them. Germline V gene data show CDR1 as LNHDA and CDR2 as SQIVND (reference sequence). Here the CDR3 DNA reads TGTGCCAGTAGTATTCGACAGGATGGCAAAAACATTCAGTACTTC. Translated, it gives CASSIRQDGKNIQYF.

This chain uses TRBV11-3 with TRBJ2-7; 8 bases line up with TRBD2. The junction had 2 bases not matched to a gene; V was cut back by 5 bases and J by 2 bases. This CDR3 is 13 amino acids long. CDR1 and CDR2 from the germline V gene are SGHNT and YENEEA. This chain's CDR3 is CASSRGGTYEQYF. The CDR3, as DNA: TGTGCCAGCAGCCGGGGGGGGACCTACGAGCAGTACTTC.

This clone was seen only once. V gene TRBV5-4 combines with J gene TRBJ2-1; 7 bases match TRBD2. J was trimmed by 0 bases and V by 1 base; bases with no gene match: 4. The CDR3 contains 16 residues. CDR1 and CDR2 from the germline V gene are SGHNT and YYREEE (reference sequence). CDR3 sequence (DNA): TGTGCCAGCAGCTTGTTGGGGGGGGGCTCCTACAATGAGCAGTTCTTC. It translates to CASSLLGGGSYNEQFF.

This chain links TRBV15 with TRBJ2-5; tentatively, D is TRBD1 (6 bases). The germline V gene encodes CDR1 LNHNV and CDR2 YYDKDF (reference sequence). Between the trimmed V and J ends, which lost 5 bases and 0 bases, there was a span of 16 bases. This CDR3 is 16 amino acids long. CDR3 loop: CATSVRGIPYQETQYF. CDR3 bases: TGTGCCACCAGCGTTAGGGGGATCCCATACCAAGAGACCCAGTACTTC.

J is TRBJ1-5 and V is TRBV30; 9 bases fit TRBD1. Trimming took 5 bases from V and 3 from J; bases not matched to a gene: 2. This CDR3 is built from 13 residues. Looked up from germline, CDR1 is GTSNPN and CDR2 is SVGIG (reference sequence). The CDR3 loop is CAWGQGTNQPQHF. As DNA, the CDR3 is TGTGCCTGGGGACAGGGGACCAATCAGCCCCAGCATTTT.

The chain is built from TRBV6-1 and TRBJ1-2; D possibly corresponds to TRBD1 (5 bases). The CDR3 contains 13 residues. Trimming shortened V by 0 bases and J by 6 bases, and 8 bases separated the two germline ends. Looked up from germline, CDR1 is MNHNS and CDR2 is SASEGT. CDR3 sequence: CASSEAGADGYTF. For the CDR3, the DNA is TGTGCCAGCAGTGAAGCAGGGGCGGATGGCTACACCTTC.

The chain recombines TRBV18 with TRBJ2-7, with 9 positions matching TRBD2. The trim removed 0 bases at V and 5 bases at J, leaving 8 bases unmatched. Germline CDR1 is KGHSH and CDR2 is LQKENI. This CDR3 comprises 16 residues. The CDR3 nucleotides are TGTGCCAGCTCACCACCAGTCGCGGGGGGGCCCGACGAGCAGTACTTC. It translates to CASSPPVAGGPDEQYF.

The genes are TRBV30 and TRBJ1-1; 7 bases are a match to TRBD1. The CDR3 extends over 15 amino acids. The germline V gene encodes CDR1 GTSNPN and CDR2 SVGIG (reference sequence). V was pared by 2 bases and J by 0 bases, with 6 bases of the junction left unmatched. Written as DNA, the CDR3 is TGTGCCTGGAGTCACCACAGGGGTTTGAACACTGAAGCTTTCTTT. Its translation is CAWSHHRGLNTEAFF.

V usage is TRBV9 and J usage is TRBJ2-1; the match to TRBD1 covers 8 bases. From germline, CDR1 is SGDLS and CDR2 YYNGEE. The CDR3 is 14 amino acids. V was pared by 1 base and J by 5 bases, with 2 bases of the junction left unmatched. CDR3 nucleotides: TGTGCCAGCAGCGTATTACAGGGGGACAATGAGCAGTTCTTC. Its protein product is CASSVLQGDNEQFF.

The chain joins TRBV28 to TRBJ1-6; no reliable D call. In germline, CDR1 is MDHEN, CDR2 SYDVKM. The CDR3 extends over 12 amino acids. Between the trimmed V and J ends, which lost 3 bases and 10 bases, there was a span of 7 bases. CDR3 in amino acids: CASSLIRSPLHF. CDR3 nucleotide sequence: TGTGCCAGCAGTTTGATTCGGTCACCCCTCCACTTT.

This chain connects TRBV5-6 to TRBJ1-2, with TRBD1 as a possible D gene (5 bases). The V gene lost 2 bases and the J gene lost 2 bases, with 10 bases spanning the gap. Germline CDR1 and CDR2: SGHDT and YYEEEE. CDR3 size: 14 residues. The CDR3, as DNA: TGTGCCAGCAGCTTCGGGGGTGGCAACTATGGCTACACCTTC. The encoded protein is CASSFGGGNYGYTF.

This clone was seen only once. CDR3 DNA sequence: TGTGCCAGCAGCCCACGGGCAGGGGCCCCCCGGACGAACACCGGGGAGCTGTTTTTT. Protein: CASSPRAGAPRTNTGELFF. The chain couples TRBV21-1 to TRBJ2-2; the tabulated D call, TRBD1, remains unverified against the DNA. TRBV21-1 constitutes a pseudogene. CDR3 length: 19 amino acids.